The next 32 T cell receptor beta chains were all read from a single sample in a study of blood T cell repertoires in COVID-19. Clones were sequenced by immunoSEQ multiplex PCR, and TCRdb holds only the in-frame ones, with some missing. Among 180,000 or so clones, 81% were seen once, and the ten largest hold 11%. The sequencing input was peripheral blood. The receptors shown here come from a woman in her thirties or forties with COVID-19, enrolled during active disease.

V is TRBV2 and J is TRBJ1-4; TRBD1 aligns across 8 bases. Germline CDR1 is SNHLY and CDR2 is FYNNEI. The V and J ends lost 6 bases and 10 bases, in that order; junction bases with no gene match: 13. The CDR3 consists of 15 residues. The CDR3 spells CASRATTGVRGKLFF. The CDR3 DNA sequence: TGTGCCAGCAGGGCAACGACAGGGGTTAGGGGAAAACTGTTTTTT. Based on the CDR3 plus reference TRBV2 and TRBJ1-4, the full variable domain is EPEVTQTPSHQVTQMGQEVILRCVPISNHLYFYWYRQILGQKVEFLVSFYNNEISEKSEIFDDQFSVERPDGSNFTLKIRSTKLEDSAMYFCASRATTGVRGKLFFGSGTQLSVL.

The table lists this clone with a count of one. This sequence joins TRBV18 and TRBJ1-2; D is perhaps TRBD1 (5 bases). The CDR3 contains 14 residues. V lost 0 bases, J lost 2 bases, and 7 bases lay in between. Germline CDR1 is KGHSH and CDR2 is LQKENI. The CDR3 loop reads CASSPPDRNYGYTF. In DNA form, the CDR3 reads TGTGCCAGCTCACCACCCGACAGAAACTATGGCTACACCTTC.

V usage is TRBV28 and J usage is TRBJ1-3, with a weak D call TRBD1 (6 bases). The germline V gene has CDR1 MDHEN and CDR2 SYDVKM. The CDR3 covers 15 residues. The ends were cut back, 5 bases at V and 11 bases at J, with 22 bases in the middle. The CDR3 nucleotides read TGTGCCAGCAGTCCCTCTAATATTCGGACAGTCCCCATATATTTT. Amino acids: CASSPSNIRTVPIYF.

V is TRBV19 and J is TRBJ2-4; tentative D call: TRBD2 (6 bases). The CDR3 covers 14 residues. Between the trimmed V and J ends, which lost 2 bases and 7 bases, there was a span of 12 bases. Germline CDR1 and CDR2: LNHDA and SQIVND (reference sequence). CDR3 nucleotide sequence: TGTGCCAGTAGTATACTCGGGAGAGGCAACATTCAGTACTTC. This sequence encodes CASSILGRGNIQYF.

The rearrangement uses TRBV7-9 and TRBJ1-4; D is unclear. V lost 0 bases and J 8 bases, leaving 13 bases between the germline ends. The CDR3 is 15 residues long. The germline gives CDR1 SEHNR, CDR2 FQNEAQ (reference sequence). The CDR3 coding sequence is TGTGCCAGCAGCTTAGCCGCTGGGCCCAGAGAAAAACTGTTTTTT. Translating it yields CASSLAAGPREKLFF.

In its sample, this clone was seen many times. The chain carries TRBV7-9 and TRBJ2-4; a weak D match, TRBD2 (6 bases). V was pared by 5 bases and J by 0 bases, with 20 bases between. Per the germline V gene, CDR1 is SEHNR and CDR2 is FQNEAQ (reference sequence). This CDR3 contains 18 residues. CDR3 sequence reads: CASSHRPPGELAKNIQYF. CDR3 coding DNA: TGTGCCAGCAGCCATCGTCCCCCGGGGGAACTAGCCAAAAACATTCAGTACTTC.

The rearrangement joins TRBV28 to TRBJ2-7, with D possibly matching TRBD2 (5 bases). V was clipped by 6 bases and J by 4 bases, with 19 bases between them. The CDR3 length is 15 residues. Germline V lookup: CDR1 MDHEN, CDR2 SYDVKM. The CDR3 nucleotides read TGTGCCAGCAGCCTCCCAAAAGGACTTACTTACGAGCAGTACTTC. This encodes CASSLPKGLTYEQYF. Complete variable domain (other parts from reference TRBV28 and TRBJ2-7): DVKVTQSSRYLVKRTGEKVFLECVQDMDHENMFWYRQDPGLGLRLIYFSYDVKMKEKGDIPEGYSVSREKKERFSLILESASTNQTSMYLCASSLPKGLTYEQYFGPGTRLTVT.

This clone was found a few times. The chain's CDR3 is CASSLYVGSYEQYF. Written as DNA, the CDR3 is TGTGCCAGCAGTTTATACGTCGGGAGTTACGAGCAGTACTTC. The rearrangement joins TRBV28 to TRBJ2-7; tentatively, D is TRBD2 (6 bases). The CDR3 totals 14 residues. The V gene lost 1 base and the J gene lost 4 bases, with 11 bases spanning the gap. Germline lookup yields CDR1 MDHEN and CDR2 SYDVKM.

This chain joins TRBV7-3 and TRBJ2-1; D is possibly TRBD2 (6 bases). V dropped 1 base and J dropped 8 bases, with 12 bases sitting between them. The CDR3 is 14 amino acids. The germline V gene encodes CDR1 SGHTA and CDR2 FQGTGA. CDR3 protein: CASSLSGNAHEQFF. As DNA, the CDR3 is TGTGCCAGCAGCTTAAGCGGGAATGCCCATGAGCAGTTCTTC. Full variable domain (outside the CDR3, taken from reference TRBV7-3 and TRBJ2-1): GAGVSQTPSNKVTEKGKYVELRCDPISGHTALYWYRQSLGQGPEFLIYFQGTGAADDSGLPNDRFFAVRPEGSVSTLKIQRTERGDSAVYLCASSLSGNAHEQFFGPGTRLTVL.

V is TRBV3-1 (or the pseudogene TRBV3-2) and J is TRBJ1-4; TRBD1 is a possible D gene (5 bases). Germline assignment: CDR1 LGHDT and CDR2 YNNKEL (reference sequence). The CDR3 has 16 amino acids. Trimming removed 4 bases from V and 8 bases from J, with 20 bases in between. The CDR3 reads CASSPESWGGNEKLFF. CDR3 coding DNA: TGTGCCAGCAGCCCGGAGTCGTGGGGGGGGAACGAAAAACTGTTTTTT.

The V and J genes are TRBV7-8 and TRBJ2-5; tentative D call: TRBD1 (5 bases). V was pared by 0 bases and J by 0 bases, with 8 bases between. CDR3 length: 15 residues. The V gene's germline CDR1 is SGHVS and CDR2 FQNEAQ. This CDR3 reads CASSLAETDQETQYF. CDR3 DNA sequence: TGTGCCAGCAGCTTAGCGGAGACAGACCAAGAGACCCAGTACTTC.

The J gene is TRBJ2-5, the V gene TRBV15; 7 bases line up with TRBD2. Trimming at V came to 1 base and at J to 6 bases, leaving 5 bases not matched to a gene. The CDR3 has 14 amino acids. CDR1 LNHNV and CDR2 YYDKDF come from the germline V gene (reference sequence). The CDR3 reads CATSRGGGGKTQYF. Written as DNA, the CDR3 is TGTGCCACCAGCAGAGGCGGGGGAGGGAAGACCCAGTACTTC.

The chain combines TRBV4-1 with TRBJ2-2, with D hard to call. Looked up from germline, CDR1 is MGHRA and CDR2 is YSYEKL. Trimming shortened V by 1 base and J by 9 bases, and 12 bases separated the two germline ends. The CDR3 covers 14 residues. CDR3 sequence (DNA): TGCGCCAGCAGCCAAGCAGGTTCCAGCTGGGAGCTGTTTTTT. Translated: CASSQAGSSWELFF.

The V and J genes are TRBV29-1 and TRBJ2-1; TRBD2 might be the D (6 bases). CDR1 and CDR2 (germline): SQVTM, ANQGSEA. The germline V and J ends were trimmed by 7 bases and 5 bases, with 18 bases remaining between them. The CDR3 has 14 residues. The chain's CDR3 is CSGTGTLRHNEQFF. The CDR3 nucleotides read TGCAGCGGCACCGGGACTCTAAGACACAATGAGCAGTTCTTC.

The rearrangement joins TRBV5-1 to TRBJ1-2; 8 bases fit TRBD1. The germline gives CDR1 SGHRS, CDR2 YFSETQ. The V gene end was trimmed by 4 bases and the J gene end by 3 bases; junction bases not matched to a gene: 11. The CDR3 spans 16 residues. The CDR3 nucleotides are TGCGCCAGCAGCCCTCTCGACAGGGGAGGATACTATGGCTACACCTTC. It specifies CASSPLDRGGYYGYTF.

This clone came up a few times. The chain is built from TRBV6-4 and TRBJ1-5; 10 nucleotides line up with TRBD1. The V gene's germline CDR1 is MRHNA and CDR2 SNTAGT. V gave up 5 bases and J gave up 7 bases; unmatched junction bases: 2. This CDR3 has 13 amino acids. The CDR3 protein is CASSRTGGQPQHF. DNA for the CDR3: TGTGCCAGCAGTAGGACAGGGGGGCAGCCCCAGCATTTT.

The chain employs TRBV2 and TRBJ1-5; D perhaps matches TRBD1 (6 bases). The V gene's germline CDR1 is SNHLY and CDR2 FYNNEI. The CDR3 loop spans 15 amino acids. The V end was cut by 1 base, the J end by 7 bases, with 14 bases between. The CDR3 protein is CASSEVQGIGQPQHF. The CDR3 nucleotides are TGTGCCAGCAGTGAAGTACAGGGAATTGGGCAGCCCCAGCATTTT. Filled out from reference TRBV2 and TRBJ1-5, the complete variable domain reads EPEVTQTPSHQVTQMGQEVILRCVPISNHLYFYWYRQILGQKVEFLVSFYNNEISEKSEIFDDQFSVERPDGSNFTLKIRSTKLEDSAMYFCASSEVQGIGQPQHFGDGTRLSIL.

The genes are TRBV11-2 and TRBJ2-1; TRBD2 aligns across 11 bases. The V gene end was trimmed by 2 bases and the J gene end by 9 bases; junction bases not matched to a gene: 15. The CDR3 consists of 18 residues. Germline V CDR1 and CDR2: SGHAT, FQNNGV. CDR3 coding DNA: TGTGCCAGCAGCTTAATTGCGGCTAGCGGGAGGCTCGGCTTTGAGCAGTTCTTC. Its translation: CASSLIAASGRLGFEQFF.

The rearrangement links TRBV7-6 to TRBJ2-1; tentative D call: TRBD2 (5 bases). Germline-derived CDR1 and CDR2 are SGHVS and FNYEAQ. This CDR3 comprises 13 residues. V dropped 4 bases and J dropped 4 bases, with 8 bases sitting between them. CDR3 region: CASSSDSYNEQFF. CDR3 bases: TGTGCCAGCAGCTCGGACTCTTACAATGAGCAGTTCTTC.

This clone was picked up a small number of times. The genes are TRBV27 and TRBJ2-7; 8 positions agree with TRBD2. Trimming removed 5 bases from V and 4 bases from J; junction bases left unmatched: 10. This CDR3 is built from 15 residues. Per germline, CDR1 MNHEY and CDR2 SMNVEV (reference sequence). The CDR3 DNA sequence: TGTGCCAGCAGTCCCACCAGCGGGAGTTTGTACGAGCAGTACTTC. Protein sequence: CASSPTSGSLYEQYF.

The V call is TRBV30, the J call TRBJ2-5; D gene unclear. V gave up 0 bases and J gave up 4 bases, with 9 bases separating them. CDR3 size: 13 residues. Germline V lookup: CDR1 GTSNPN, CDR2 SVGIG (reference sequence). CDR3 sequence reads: CAWSVTRRETQYF. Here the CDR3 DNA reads TGTGCCTGGAGTGTAACTCGGAGAGAGACCCAGTACTTC.

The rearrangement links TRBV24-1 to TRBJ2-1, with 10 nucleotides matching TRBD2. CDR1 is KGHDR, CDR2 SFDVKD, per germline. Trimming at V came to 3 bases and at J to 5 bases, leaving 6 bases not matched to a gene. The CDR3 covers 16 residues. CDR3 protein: CATSDALAGAHNEQFF. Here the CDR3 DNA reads TGTGCCACCAGTGATGCCCTAGCGGGAGCTCACAATGAGCAGTTCTTC.

In nucleotides, the CDR3 is TGTGCCAGCTCACCCCTATGGGGAGGGATCAATGAGCAGTTCTTC. It is translated as CASSPLWGGINEQFF. The chain couples TRBV18 to TRBJ2-1; 7 nucleotides line up with TRBD2. The germline V gene has CDR1 KGHSH and CDR2 LQKENI. This CDR3 region has 15 residues. The V and J ends lost 3 bases and 6 bases, in that order; junction bases with no gene match: 8.

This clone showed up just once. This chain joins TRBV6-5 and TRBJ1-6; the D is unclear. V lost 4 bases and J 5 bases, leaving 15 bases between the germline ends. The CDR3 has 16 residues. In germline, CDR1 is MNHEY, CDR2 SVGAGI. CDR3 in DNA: TGTGCCAGCAGTTCCTCCAGCTTGGGAGATAATTCACCCCTCCACTTT. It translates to CASSSSSLGDNSPLHF.

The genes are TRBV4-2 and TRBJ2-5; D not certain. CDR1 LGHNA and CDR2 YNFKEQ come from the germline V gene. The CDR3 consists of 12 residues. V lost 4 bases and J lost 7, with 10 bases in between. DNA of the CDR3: TGTGCCAGCAGCCCCCCCGCAGGGACCCAGTACTTC. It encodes CASSPPAGTQYF.

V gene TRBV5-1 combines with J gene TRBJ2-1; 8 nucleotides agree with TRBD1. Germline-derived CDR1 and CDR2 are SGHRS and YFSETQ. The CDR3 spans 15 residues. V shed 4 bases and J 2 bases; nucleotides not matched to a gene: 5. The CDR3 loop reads CASSVGTGPYNEQFF. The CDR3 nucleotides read TGCGCCAGCAGCGTCGGGACAGGTCCCTACAATGAGCAGTTCTTC.

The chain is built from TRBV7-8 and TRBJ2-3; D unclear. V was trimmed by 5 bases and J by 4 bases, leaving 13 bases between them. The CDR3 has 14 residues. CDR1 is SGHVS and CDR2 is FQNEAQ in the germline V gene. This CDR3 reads CASSPPGSADTQYF. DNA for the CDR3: TGTGCCAGCAGCCCCCCGGGTAGTGCAGATACGCAGTATTTT.

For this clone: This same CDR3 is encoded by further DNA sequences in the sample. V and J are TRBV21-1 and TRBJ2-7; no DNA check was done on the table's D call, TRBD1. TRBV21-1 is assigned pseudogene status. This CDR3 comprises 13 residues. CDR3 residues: CAIPGQGHYEQYV. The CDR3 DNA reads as TGTGCTATCCCGGGACAGGGTCACTACGAGCAGTACGTC.

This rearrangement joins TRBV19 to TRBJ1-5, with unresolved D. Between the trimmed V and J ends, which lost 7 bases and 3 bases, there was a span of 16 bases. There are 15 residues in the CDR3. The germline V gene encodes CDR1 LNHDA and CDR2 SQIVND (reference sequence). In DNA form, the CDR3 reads TGTGCCAGTATGCCGGAAGGAGTGGACAATCAGCCCCAGCATTTT. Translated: CASMPEGVDNQPQHF.

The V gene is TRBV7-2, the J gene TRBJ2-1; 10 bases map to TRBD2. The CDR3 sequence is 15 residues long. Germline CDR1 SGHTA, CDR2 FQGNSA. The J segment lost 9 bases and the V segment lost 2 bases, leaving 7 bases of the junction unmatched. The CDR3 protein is CASSLRASGGGEQFF. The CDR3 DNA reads TGTGCCAGCAGCTTAAGGGCTAGCGGGGGCGGTGAGCAGTTCTTC.

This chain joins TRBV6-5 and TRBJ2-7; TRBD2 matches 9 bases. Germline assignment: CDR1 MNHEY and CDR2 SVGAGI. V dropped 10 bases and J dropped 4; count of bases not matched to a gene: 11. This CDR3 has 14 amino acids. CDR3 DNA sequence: TGTGCCACCTCTCGGCTAGCGGGGCTGTACGAGCAGTACTTC. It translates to CATSRLAGLYEQYF.

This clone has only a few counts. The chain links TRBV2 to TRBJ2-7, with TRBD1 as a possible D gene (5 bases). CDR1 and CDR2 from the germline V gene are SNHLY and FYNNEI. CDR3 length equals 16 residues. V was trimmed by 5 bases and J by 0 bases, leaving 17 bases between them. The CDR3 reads CASSYLTSTVSYEQYF. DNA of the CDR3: TGTGCCAGCAGTTACCTAACTTCGACAGTCTCCTACGAGCAGTACTTC.